Shown below are 8 T cell receptor beta chains from a single sample sequenced in a study of breast tumors, draining lymph nodes, adjacent tissues. One entry per CDR3 protein, called by TCRdb with MiXCR from the multiplex PCR reads. The sample includes about 130,000 distinct CDR3 sequences, around 20% of them seen just once. Axillary draining lymph nodes of breast cancer patients supplied the node samples. The sample taken for sequencing was axillary lymph node tissue. The origin of the receptors is a female donor with breast cancer. Some clones in this sample may be carry-over from other donors' samples.

This clonotype was detected many times. The genes are TRBV10-3 and TRBJ2-7; D is perhaps TRBD2 (5 bases). This CDR3 has 14 amino acids. V gave up 2 bases and J gave up 3 bases, with 11 bases separating them. Per the germline V gene, CDR1 is ENHRY and CDR2 is SYGVKD. The CDR3 reads CAISEGQRGYEQYF. CDR3 DNA sequence: TGTGCCATCAGTGAGGGGCAACGGGGCTACGAGCAGTACTTC.

This clonotype was seen ten or more times. The rearrangement joins TRBV19 to TRBJ2-5, with TRBD2 as a possible D gene (6 bases). The CDR3 is 15 residues long. Germline V gives CDR1 LNHDA, CDR2 SQIVND (reference sequence). With 2 bases removed from V and 5 bases from J, the gap between germline ends came to 15 bases. The CDR3 bases are TGTGCCAGTAGTATACGGAGGGGAGGAGGGGAGACCCAGTACTTC. Translation gives CASSIRRGGGETQYF.

At least ten counts were recorded for this clonotype. This chain uses TRBV20-1 with TRBJ2-7, with a weak D call TRBD2 (5 bases). Between the trimmed V and J ends, which lost 8 bases and 3 bases, there was a span of 14 bases. Per germline, CDR1 DFQATT and CDR2 SNEGSKA (reference sequence). This CDR3 region has 12 residues. In DNA, the CDR3 is TGCAGTACTCCGGGAAATTACTACGAGCAGTACTTC. It is translated as CSTPGNYYEQYF.

This clonotype was picked up many times. The genes are TRBV6-1 and TRBJ1-4, with D maybe TRBD1 (6 bases). CDR1 MNHNS and CDR2 SASEGT come from the germline V gene. The CDR3 consists of 12 residues. Trimming cost V 9 bases and J 7 bases, with 12 bases left between them. In DNA, the CDR3 is TGTGCCAGTAACAGGGTAGCTGAAAAACTGTTTTTT. It is translated as CASNRVAEKLFF.

This clonotype was picked up many times. The chain uses TRBV29-1 and TRBJ2-3; D possibly corresponds to TRBD1 (6 bases). V lost 8 bases and J 2 bases, leaving 20 bases between the germline ends. The length of the CDR3 is 15 residues. Germline V gene data show CDR1 as SQVTM and CDR2 as ANQGSEA. The CDR3 nucleotides are TGCAGCTCCCGGACAGACCCAGACTTCACAGATACGCAGTATTTT. It translates to CSSRTDPDFTDTQYF.

Turning to this clonotype: Possible read error: a much larger clone is one base away. The rearrangement joins TRBV28 to TRBJ1-3; no firm D call. The ends were cut back, 2 bases at V and 1 base at J, with 9 bases in the middle. The germline gives CDR1 MDHEN, CDR2 SYDVKM. The CDR3 spans 15 residues. CDR3 residues: CASSLELFSGNTIYF. CDR3 coding DNA: TGTGCCAGCAGTTTAGAATTGTTTTCTGGAAACACCATATATTTT.

Regarding this clonotype: This may come from a read error, since a much larger clone is one base off. This rearrangement joins TRBV6-2 or TRBV6-3 to TRBJ2-7, with 7 nucleotides matching TRBD2. Germline V gene sequence: CDR1 MNHEY, CDR2 SVGEGT. The CDR3 length is 15 residues. J gave up 3 bases and V 6 bases, and 11 bases lay outside the gene matches. The CDR3 coding sequence is TGTGCCAGCAGGACGACGGGAGGACTTATCTACGAGCAGTACTTC. Protein sequence: CASRTTGGLIYEQYF.

This clonotype was recorded many times. The DNA of the CDR3 is TGTGCCAGCAGCTCCCAGGGGGGCACCGGGGAGCTGTTTTTT. It translates to CASSSQGGTGELFF. The chain recombines TRBV5-6 with TRBJ2-2, with D possibly being TRBD1 (7 bases). The germline V gene encodes CDR1 SGHDT and CDR2 YYEEEE. V was shortened by 3 bases and J by 4 bases, with 10 bases between the two germline ends. The CDR3 contains 14 residues.